Included here is one T cell receptor (beta chain) sequence, with context. The antigen remains undetermined. With a J-beta primer mix and a sample-barcoded 5' primer, a second PCR ran about 6 to 11 cycles. TCRdb re-called the 5' RACE reads with MiXCR, one entry per CDR3 protein. The data show fewer than 900,000 distinct CDR3 sequences, with roughly 45% seen just once and around 20% held by the top ten. The entry originates in a study of blood T cells in healthy people across ages. Study-level points and caveats: Higher diversity and more naive CD4+ cells were features of long-lived donors, compared to aged donors.

The donors, healthy Caucasians from Russia, were aged roughly 6 to 95. V shed 3 bases and J 2 bases; nucleotides not matched to a gene: 6. In germline, CDR1 is SGHRS, CDR2 YFSETQ. CDR3 size: 18 residues. The specimen sequenced was blood. This chain uses TRBV5-1 with TRBJ2-2, with 14 nucleotides matching TRBD2. This TCR was sampled from an older woman in good health. The CDR3 sequence: CASSSRTSGGPNTGELFF. DNA of the CDR3: TGCGCCAGCAGCTCCAGGACTAGCGGGGGGCCTAACACCGGGGAGCTGTTTTTT.